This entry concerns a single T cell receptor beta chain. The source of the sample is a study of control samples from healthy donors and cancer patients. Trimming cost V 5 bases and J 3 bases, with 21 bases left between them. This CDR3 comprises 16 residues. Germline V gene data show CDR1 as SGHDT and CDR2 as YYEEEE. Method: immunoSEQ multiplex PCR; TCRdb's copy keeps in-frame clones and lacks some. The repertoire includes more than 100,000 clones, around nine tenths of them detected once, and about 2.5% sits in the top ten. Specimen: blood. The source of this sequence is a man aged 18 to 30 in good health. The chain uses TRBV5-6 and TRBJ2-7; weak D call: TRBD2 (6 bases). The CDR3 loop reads CASRAGTGTFGYEQYV. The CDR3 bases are TGTGCCAGCAGGGCCGGAACCGGGACTTTTGGCTACGAGCAGTACGTC.